This TCR beta chain was identified in a study of blood T cell repertoires in COVID-19. Background on the study: Researchers got acute and convalescent COVID-19 samples from the United States, Italy and Spain.

Generated by immunoSEQ multiplex PCR, the TCRdb table keeps only in-frame clones and is missing some. The sample lists approximately 280,000 clones, approximately 91% occurring once. The germline CDR1 and CDR2 sequences are SGHDT and YYEEEE. The CDR3 runs 14 residues. Trimming removed 1 base from V and 4 bases from J, with 11 bases in between. This clonotype was obtained from a man aged 45-65 years with acute or convalescent COVID-19. Sequencing used peripheral blood. The chain has TRBV5-6 and TRBJ1-1; maybe TRBD1 (6 bases). CDR3 in amino acids: CASSLQGLGTEAFF. For the CDR3, the DNA is TGTGCCAGCAGCTTGCAGGGGCTGGGCACTGAAGCTTTCTTT.